Listed below are T cell receptor beta chains from one sample, sequenced in a study of shared clonotypes between healthy human individuals. Libraries were prepared by immunoSEQ multiplex PCR; TCRdb keeps only in-frame clonotypes and omits some of them. The sample lists 2 million to 2.5 million clones, 92% seen once, with 0.37% in the top ten. The specimen was naive CD4+ T cells from PBMCs. These receptors originate from a man between 18 and 29 years old in good health. Some clones in this sample may be carry-over from other donors' samples. The CDR3 runs from the conserved cysteine through the conserved F or W. Each record gives: J gene, V gene, clone size, D gene, CDR3 DNA, CDR3 protein. The D gene is left open where the match is weak. The listing skips clone size in some rows; elsewhere it reads once, few, many or a size class.

>TRBJ2-1|TRBV19|.|TRBD2
TGTGCCAGTAGTCCGGGACTAGCGGGGGGATTAGGGATATATGAGCAGTTCTTC
CASSPGLAGGLGIYEQFF
>TRBJ1-3|TRBV5-1|.|.
TGCGCCAGCAAAAACTTAGGCTCTGGAAACACCATATATTTT
CASKNLGSGNTIYF
>TRBJ2-7|TRBV5-1|.|TRBD1
TGCGCCAGCAGCTTGGGGGGGACAGGTTCTTACGAGCAGTACTTC
CASSLGGTGSYEQYF
>TRBJ1-4|TRBV7-8|.|TRBD1
TGTGCCAGCAGGTCCGGGACAGACTATGAAAAACTGTTTTTT
CASRSGTDYEKLFF
>TRBJ1-5|TRBV6-6|once|.
TGTGCCAGCAGTTACTCGCTCGGTGGGCCCCAGCATTTT
CASSYSLGGPQHF
>TRBJ1-2|TRBV6-5|.|.
TGTGCCAGCAGTTATGCCGGGCTTGGCTACACCTTC
CASSYAGLGYTF
>TRBJ2-7|TRBV5-6|.|.
TGTGCCAGCAGCCCCTCCGGGGACGAGCAGTACTTC
CASSPSGDEQYF
>TRBJ1-1|TRBV18|.|.
TGTGCCAGCTCACCAATGGGCACTGAAGCTTTCTTT
CASSPMGTEAFF
>TRBJ1-2|TRBV30|.|.
TGTGCCTGGAGTGCCTCGGGTGTCCGGTACTATGGCTACACCTTC
CAWSASGVRYYGYTF
>TRBJ2-2|TRBV2|.|.
TGTGCCAGCAGGGGGCTCGGCGGGGAGCTGTTTTTT
CASRGLGGELFF
>TRBJ1-2|TRBV28|.|.
TGTGCCAGCAGTCCACAGAACGGGAAAAAGACTAACTATGGCTACACCTTC
CASSPQNGKKTNYGYTF
>TRBJ2-2|TRBV27|.|.
TGTGCCAGCAGCCCTCCCTGGGGACTGACCACCGGGGAGCTGTTTTTT
CASSPPWGLTTGELFF
>TRBJ2-1|TRBV27|.|TRBD2
TGTGCCAGCAGTTCCCAGGGGAGCGGGAGGGCAAATGAGCAGTTCTTC
CASSSQGSGRANEQFF
>TRBJ1-5|TRBV5-5|.|.
TGTGCCAGCAGCTTAGGGCTGTTAAATCAGCCCCAGCATTTT
CASSLGLLNQPQHF
>TRBJ2-2|TRBV6-5|.|.
TGTGCCAGCAGAATTGGGACGGGATGGTCCGGGGAGCTGTTTTTT
CASRIGTGWSGELFF
>TRBJ1-1|TRBV18|.|.
TGTGCCAGCTCGCCAGGGACGGCGAACACTGAAGCTTTCTTT
CASSPGTANTEAFF
>TRBJ2-7|TRBV28|.|.
TGTGCCACAACTCCGGGACTCGCCCCACACGAGCAGTACTTC
CATTPGLAPHEQYF
>TRBJ2-3|TRBV5-1|.|TRBD2
TGCGCCAGCAGATTGGGGACTAGCGGATCGACAGATACGCAGTATTTT
CASRLGTSGSTDTQYF
>TRBJ1-3|TRBV5-4|once|.
TGTGCCAGCAGCTCTACACAAACTGGAAACACCATATATTTT
CASSSTQTGNTIYF
>TRBJ1-2|TRBV4-2|.|TRBD1
TGTGCCAGCAGCCAAGATCTAGGGGACAGCTATGGCTACACCTTC
CASSQDLGDSYGYTF
>TRBJ1-2|TRBV2|few|.
TGTGCCAGCAGTGAACAGGGCGATGGCTACACCTTC
CASSEQGDGYTF
>TRBJ2-5|TRBV5-1|.|TRBD2
TGCGCCAGCAGCCGCGGGGGTGTGGAGACCCAGTACTTC
CASSRGGVETQYF
>TRBJ2-6|TRBV9|.|.
TGTGCCAGCAGCCTCACGGCAGGGGAAGGGTACGGGGCCAACGTCCTGACTTTC
CASSLTAGEGYGANVLTF
>TRBJ2-7|TRBV9|.|TRBD1
TGTGCCAGCAGCGCCGGGACAGGACACTCCTACGAGCAGTACTTC
CASSAGTGHSYEQYF
>TRBJ2-3|TRBV27|.|.
TGTGCCAGCAGACCAGCCACAGATACGCAGTATTTT
CASRPATDTQYF
>TRBJ2-2|TRBV5-1|.|.
TGCGCCAGCAGCCCCGCGGGAATACGAGGCGGGGAGCTGTTTTTT
CASSPAGIRGGELFF
>TRBJ1-5|TRBV30|.|.
TGTGCCTGGTCGGAAAATATAGTGCAGCCCCAGCATTTT
CAWSENIVQPQHF
>TRBJ2-7|TRBV7-2|.|.
TGTGCCAGCAGCTCGGTGTCTGGACCAACCTACGAGCAGTACTTC
CASSSVSGPTYEQYF
>TRBJ1-5|TRBV2|.|.
TGTGCCAGCAGTGACTCTTTACGGGTTCAGCCCCAGCATTTT
CASSDSLRVQPQHF
>TRBJ2-7|TRBV18|.|.
TGTGCCAGCTCGCGGGACAGATCCTACGAGCAGTACTTC
CASSRDRSYEQYF
>TRBJ1-5|TRBV19|.|TRBD1
TGTGCCAGTAGGAGGACAGGGAGCGAAAATCAGCCCCAGCATTTT
CASRRTGSENQPQHF
>TRBJ1-4|TRBV28|.|.
TGTGCCAGCAGTTTAGCAGGGGATAGTAATGAAAAACTGTTTTTT
CASSLAGDSNEKLFF
>TRBJ2-5|TRBV6-1|.|.
TGTGCCAGCAGTGATGGGACGGAGTACCAAGAGACCCAGTACTTC
CASSDGTEYQETQYF